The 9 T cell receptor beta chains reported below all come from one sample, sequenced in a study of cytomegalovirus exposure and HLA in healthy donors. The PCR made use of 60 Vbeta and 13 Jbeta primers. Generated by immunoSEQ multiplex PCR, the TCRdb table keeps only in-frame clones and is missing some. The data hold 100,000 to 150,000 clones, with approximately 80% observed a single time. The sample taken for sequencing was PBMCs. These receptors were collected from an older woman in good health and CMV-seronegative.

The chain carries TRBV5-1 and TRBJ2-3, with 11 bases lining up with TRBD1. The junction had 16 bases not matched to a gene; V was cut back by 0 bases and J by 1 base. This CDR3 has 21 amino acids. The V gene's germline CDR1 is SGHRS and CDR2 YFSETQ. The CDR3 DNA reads TGCGCCAGCAGCTTGGCCGGGTTGGACAGGGGGCTCTTTTTGGGCACAGATACGCAGTATTTT. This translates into CASSLAGLDRGLFLGTDTQYF.

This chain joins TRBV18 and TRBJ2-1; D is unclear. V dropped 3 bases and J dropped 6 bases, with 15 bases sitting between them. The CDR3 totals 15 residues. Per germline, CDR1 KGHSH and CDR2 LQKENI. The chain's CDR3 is CASSPGSSEGNEQFF. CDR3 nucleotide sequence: TGTGCCAGCTCACCGGGTAGCAGTGAAGGCAATGAGCAGTTCTTC.

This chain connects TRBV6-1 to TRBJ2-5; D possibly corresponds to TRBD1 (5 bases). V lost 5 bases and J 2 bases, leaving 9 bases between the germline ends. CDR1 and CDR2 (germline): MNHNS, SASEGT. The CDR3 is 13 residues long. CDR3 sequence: CASSFWTQETQYF. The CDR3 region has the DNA TGTGCCAGCAGTTTCTGGACACAAGAGACCCAGTACTTC.

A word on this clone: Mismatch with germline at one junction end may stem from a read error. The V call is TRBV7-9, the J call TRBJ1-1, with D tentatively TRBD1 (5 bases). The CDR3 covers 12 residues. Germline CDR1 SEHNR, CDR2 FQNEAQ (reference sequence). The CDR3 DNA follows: TGTTCCAGCAGCCTAGAAGGGGTAGAAGCTTTCTTT. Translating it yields CSSSLEGVEAFF.

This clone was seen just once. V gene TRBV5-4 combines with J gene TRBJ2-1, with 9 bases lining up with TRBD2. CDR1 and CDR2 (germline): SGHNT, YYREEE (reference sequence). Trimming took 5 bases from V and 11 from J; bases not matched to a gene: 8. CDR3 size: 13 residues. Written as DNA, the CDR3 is TGTGCCAGCAGTGCGGGAGGGACGCCGAAGCAGTTCTTC. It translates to CASSAGGTPKQFF.

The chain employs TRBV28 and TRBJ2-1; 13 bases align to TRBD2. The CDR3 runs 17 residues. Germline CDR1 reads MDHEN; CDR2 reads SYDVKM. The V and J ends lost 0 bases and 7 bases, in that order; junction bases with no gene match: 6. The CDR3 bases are TGTGCCAGCAGTTTATGGGGAAGGACTAGCGGGAGAAATGAGCAGTTCTTC. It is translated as CASSLWGRTSGRNEQFF.

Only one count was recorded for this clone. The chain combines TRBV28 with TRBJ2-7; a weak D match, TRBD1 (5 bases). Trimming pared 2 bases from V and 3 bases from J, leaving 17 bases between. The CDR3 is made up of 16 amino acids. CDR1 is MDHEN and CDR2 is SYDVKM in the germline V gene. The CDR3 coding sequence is TGTGCCAGCAGTTTAGGCCACCCTAGGGGCTACTACGAGCAGTACTTC. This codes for CASSLGHPRGYYEQYF.

CDR3: CASSDRPSNQPQHF. CDR3 DNA sequence: TGTGCCAGTTCTGACAGACCTAGCAATCAGCCCCAGCATTTT. This sequence joins TRBV19 and TRBJ1-5; a weak D match, TRBD1 (5 bases). The CDR3 loop spans 14 amino acids. CDR1 LNHDA and CDR2 SQIVND come from the germline V gene (reference sequence). V shed 8 bases and J shed 0 bases, with 11 bases lying between them.

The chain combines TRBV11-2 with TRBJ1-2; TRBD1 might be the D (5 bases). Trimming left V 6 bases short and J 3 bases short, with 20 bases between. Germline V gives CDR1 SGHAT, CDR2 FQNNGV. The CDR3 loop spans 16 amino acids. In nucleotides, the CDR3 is TGTGCCAGCAGGGAAAGAGGCGTCCCGGGGGACTATGGCTACACCTTC. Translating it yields CASRERGVPGDYGYTF.